The 11 T cell receptor beta chains in this list originate from one sample, sequenced in a study of post-analysis software for immune sequencing data. Study observations and caveats: When patients were compared with controls, 4 or 5 TRBV segments were more frequent, TRBV5-6, TRBV5-1 and TRBV20-1 among them.

Tagging with unique molecular identifiers was a feature of the TCR beta cDNA libraries. MiXCR was run by TCRdb on the PCR reads, yielding one entry per CDR3 protein. The sample lists approximately 690,000 distinct CDR3 sequences; roughly three fifths were seen once. Their cognate antigens are unknown. Material for sequencing was blood. These receptors were obtained from a girl aged 2 to 9 with multiple sclerosis.

The chain employs TRBV25-1 and TRBJ2-3; 7 nucleotides agree with TRBD2. Unmatched junction bases numbered 3, after V lost 6 bases and J lost 0 bases. The CDR3 runs to 14 residues. The germline gives CDR1 MGHDK, CDR2 SYGVNS. CDR3 nucleotides: TGTGCCAGCAGGCTTAGCGGGAGCACAGATACGCAGTATTTT. Translation gives CASRLSGSTDTQYF.

This clonotype was observed once. V is TRBV12-5 and J is TRBJ2-6; D is uncertain. Trimming took 5 bases from V and 2 from J, leaving 4 bases between them. Per germline, CDR1 LGHNT and CDR2 FRNRAP. The CDR3 contains 13 residues. In nucleotides, the CDR3 is TGTGCTAGTGGTGCGGCTGGGGCCAACGTCCTGACTTTC. It yields the protein CASGAAGANVLTF.

This clonotype has only a few counts. The chain has TRBV20-1 and TRBJ2-5; 9 bases map to TRBD2. The better agreement between TRBJ2-7 and the DNA end casts doubt on the J call. The V gene's germline CDR1 is DFQATT and CDR2 SNEGSKA (reference sequence). The CDR3 totals 14 residues. DNA for the CDR3: TGCAGTGCTAGACGTAGCGGGAGTGATTTCGAGCAGTACTTC. This translates into CSARRSGSDFEQYF.

This rearrangement joins TRBV18 to TRBJ2-5; D gene uncertain. Germline assignment: CDR1 KGHSH and CDR2 LQKENI. This CDR3 is built from 16 residues. V was clipped by 3 bases and J by 3 bases, with 17 bases between them. DNA of the CDR3: TGTGCCAGCTCACCGCTCGCTTTACAACAGAAAGAGACCCAGTACTTC. Encoded protein: CASSPLALQQKETQYF.

This clonotype turned up a few times. J is TRBJ2-3 and V is TRBV20-1, with 11 positions matching TRBD2. Germline CDR1 and CDR2: DFQATT and SNEGSKA (reference sequence). V was pared by 3 bases and J by 3 bases, with 11 bases of the junction left unmatched. The length of the CDR3 is 17 residues. DNA of the CDR3: TGCAGTGCTAGGCCAACGATAGCGGGAGGGCCTACAGATACGCAGTATTTT. Translating it yields CSARPTIAGGPTDTQYF.

The chain links TRBV5-1 to TRBJ2-1; 7 bases are shared with TRBD2. This CDR3 contains 15 residues. V dropped 4 bases and J dropped 6; count of bases not matched to a gene: 10. Germline assignment: CDR1 SGHRS and CDR2 YFSETQ. DNA for the CDR3: TGCGCCAGCAGCCCCCGGGACTTAGCGGGCAATGAGCAGTTCTTC. This codes for CASSPRDLAGNEQFF.

The genes are TRBV11-1 and TRBJ2-1, with 7 bases that match TRBD2. Trimming cost V 1 base and J 4 bases; bases outside gene matches: 25. The CDR3 spans 22 residues. Germline assignment: CDR1 SGHAT and CDR2 FQDESV (reference sequence). CDR3 sequence (DNA): TGTGCCAGCAGCTTAGGGGCTGTGGGTGTCGGCGGGAGCCGAGGCGAATACAATGAGCAGTTCTTC. Its translation is CASSLGAVGVGGSRGEYNEQFF.

The rearrangement uses TRBV12-3 or TRBV12-4 and TRBJ2-1; tentative D call: TRBD2 (5 bases). The CDR3 spans 14 residues. V was shortened by 6 bases and J by 0 bases, with 9 bases between the two germline ends. CDR3: CASRDGDSYNEQFF. DNA of the CDR3: TGTGCCAGCAGGGACGGGGACTCCTACAATGAGCAGTTCTTC.

This CDR3 reads CAISALAEVDEQFF. CDR3 DNA: TGTGCCATCAGTGCACTAGCGGAGGTAGATGAGCAGTTCTTC. The chain links TRBV10-3 to TRBJ2-1, with 8 bases lining up with TRBD2. CDR1 ENHRY and CDR2 SYGVKD come from the germline V gene. This CDR3 region has 14 residues. With 4 bases clipped from V and 8 bases from J, the junction kept 7 bases outside the gene matches.

For the CDR3, the DNA is TGTGCCAGCAGCCAAGTAGGCGGGGCGGGCGCAGATACGCAGTATTTT. Amino acids: CASSQVGGAGADTQYF. The rearrangement links TRBV3-1 to TRBJ2-3, with D possibly being TRBD2 (6 bases). This CDR3 is built from 16 residues. Trimming removed 1 base at V and 4 bases at J, with 15 bases between. Germline lookup yields CDR1 LGHDT and CDR2 YNNKEL (reference sequence).

This clonotype showed up just once. CDR3 nucleotide sequence: TGTGCCAGCAGCTATCTAGACAGCCATCAGCCCCAGCATTTT. Translation gives CASSYLDSHQPQHF. V and J are TRBV11-2 and TRBJ1-5; tentative D call: TRBD1 (5 bases). With 4 bases removed from V and 5 bases from J, the gap between germline ends came to 12 bases. The CDR3 has 14 residues. CDR1 is SGHAT and CDR2 is FQNNGV in the germline V gene. The variable domain in full, completed from reference TRBV11-2 and TRBJ1-5, reads EAGVAQSPRYKIIEKRQSVAFWCNPISGHATLYWYQQILGQGPKLLIQFQNNGVVDDSQLPKDRFSAERLKGVDSTLKIQPAKLEDSAVYLCASSYLDSHQPQHFGDGTRLSIL.